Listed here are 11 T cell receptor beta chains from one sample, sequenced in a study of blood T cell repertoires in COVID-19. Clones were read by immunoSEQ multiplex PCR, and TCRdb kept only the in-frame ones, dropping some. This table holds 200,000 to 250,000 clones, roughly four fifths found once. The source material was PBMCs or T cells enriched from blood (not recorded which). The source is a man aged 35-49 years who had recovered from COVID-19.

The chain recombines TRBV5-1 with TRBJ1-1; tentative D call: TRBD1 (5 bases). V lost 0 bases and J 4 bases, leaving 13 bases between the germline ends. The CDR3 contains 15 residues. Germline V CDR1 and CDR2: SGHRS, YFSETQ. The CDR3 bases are TGCGCCAGCAGCTTGGGTGGGGCCGGGGGCACTGAAGCTTTCTTT. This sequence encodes CASSLGGAGGTEAFF.

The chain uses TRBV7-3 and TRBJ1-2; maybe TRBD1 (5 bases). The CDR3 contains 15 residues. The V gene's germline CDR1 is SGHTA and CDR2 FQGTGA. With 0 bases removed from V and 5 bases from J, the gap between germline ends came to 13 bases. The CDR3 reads CASSLTGREGYGYTF. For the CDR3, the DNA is TGTGCCAGCAGCTTAACTGGCAGGGAGGGATATGGCTACACCTTC. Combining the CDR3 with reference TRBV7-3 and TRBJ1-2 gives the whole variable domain GAGVSQTPSNKVTEKGKYVELRCDPISGHTALYWYRQSLGQGPEFLIYFQGTGAADDSGLPNDRFFAVRPEGSVSTLKIQRTERGDSAVYLCASSLTGREGYGYTFGSGTRLTVV.

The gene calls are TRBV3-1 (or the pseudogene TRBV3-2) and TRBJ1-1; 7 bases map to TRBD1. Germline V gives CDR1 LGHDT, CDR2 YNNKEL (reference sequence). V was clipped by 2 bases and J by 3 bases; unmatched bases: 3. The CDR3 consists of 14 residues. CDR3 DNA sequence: TGTGCCAGCAGCCAACCGGGGACAGACACTGAAGCTTTCTTT. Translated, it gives CASSQPGTDTEAFF.

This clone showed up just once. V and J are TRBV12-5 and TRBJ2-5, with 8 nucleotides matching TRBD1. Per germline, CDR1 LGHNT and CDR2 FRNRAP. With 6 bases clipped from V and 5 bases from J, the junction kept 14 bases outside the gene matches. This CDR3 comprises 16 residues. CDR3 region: CASGPGQGGLGETQYF. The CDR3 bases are TGTGCTAGTGGCCCCGGACAGGGTGGTCTAGGGGAGACCCAGTACTTC.

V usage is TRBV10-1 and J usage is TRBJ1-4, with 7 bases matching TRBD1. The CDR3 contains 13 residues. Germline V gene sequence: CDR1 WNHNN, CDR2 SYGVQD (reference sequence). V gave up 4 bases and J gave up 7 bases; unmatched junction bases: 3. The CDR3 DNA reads TGCGCCAGCAGTGCCCAGGGGGGTGAAAAACTGTTTTTT. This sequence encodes CASSAQGGEKLFF.

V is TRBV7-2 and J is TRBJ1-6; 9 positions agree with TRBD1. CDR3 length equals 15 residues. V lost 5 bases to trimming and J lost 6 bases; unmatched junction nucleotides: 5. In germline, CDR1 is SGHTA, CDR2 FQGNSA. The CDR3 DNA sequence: TGTGCCAGCAGCCCCCGGGACAGGGTTAATTCACCCCTCCACTTT. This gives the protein CASSPRDRVNSPLHF. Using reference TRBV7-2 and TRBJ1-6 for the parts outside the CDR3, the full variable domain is GAGVSQSPSNKVTEKGKDVELRCDPISGHTALYWYRQSLGQGLEFLIYFQGNSAPDKSGLPSDRFSAERTGGSVSTLTIQRTQQEDSAVYLCASSPRDRVNSPLHFGNGTRLTVT.

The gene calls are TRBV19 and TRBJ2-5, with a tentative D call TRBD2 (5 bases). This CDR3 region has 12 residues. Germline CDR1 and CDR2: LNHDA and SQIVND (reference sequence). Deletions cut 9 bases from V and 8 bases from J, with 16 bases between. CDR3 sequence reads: CASRGRGVTQYF. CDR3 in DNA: TGTGCCAGCCGTGGGAGAGGAGTAACCCAGTACTTC.

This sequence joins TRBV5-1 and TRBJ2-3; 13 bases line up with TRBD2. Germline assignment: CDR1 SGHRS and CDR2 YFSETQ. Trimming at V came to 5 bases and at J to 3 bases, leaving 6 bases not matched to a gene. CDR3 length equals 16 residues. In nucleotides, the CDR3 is TGCGCCAGCAGACCCTTGACTAGCGGGGGGACAGATACGCAGTATTTT. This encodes CASRPLTSGGTDTQYF. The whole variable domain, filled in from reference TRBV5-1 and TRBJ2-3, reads KAGVTQTPRYLIKTRGQQVTLSCSPISGHRSVSWYQQTPGQGLQFLFEYFSETQRNKGNFPGRFSGRQFSNSRSEMNVSTLELGDSALYLCASRPLTSGGTDTQYFGPGTRLTVL.

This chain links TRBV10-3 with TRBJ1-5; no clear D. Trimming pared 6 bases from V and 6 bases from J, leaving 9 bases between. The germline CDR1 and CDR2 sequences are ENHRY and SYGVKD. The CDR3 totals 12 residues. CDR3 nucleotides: TGTGCCATCAGCCAGACGGGTCAGCCCCAGCATTTT. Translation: CAISQTGQPQHF.

CDR3 region: CASSYPGQGYNEQFF. CDR3 sequence (DNA): TGTGCCAGCAGTTACCCGGGACAGGGGTACAATGAGCAGTTCTTC. V usage is TRBV6-5 and J usage is TRBJ2-1; 10 nucleotides align to TRBD1. V lost 2 bases to trimming and J lost 4 bases; unmatched junction nucleotides: 2. Germline V gives CDR1 MNHEY, CDR2 SVGAGI. The CDR3 runs to 15 residues.

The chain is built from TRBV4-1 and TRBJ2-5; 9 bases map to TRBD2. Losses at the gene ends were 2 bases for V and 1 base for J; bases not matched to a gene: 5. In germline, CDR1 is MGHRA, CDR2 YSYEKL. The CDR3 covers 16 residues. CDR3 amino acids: CASSQSSSGVQETQYF. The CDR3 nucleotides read TGCGCCAGCAGCCAAAGTTCTAGCGGGGTCCAAGAGACCCAGTACTTC.